This TCR beta chain was documented in a study of T cells in narcolepsy. Findings and caveats of the study: Blood of same and different patients, but not healthy controls, reportedly held recurring autoreactive clonotypes. In some patient and control memory CD4+ samples, autoreactive clones were absent. Comparing one patient's CSF and blood CD4+ clonotypes highlighted HCRT- and TRIB2-specific autoreactive clonotypes.

V shed 8 bases and J shed 5 bases, with 16 bases lying between them. The germline V gene encodes CDR1 LNHDA and CDR2 SQIVND (reference sequence). The length of the CDR3 is 14 residues. Sequenced by immunoSEQ multiplex PCR; TCRdb stores in-frame clones only, minus some. This repertoire shows 27,000 or so clones, around 86% found once; its top ten account for more than 0.95%. Of note for this clone: Its specificity is not known.

The V and J genes are TRBV19 and TRBJ2-1; weak D call: TRBD2 (7 bases). The sequenced material came from CD45RA- memory CD4+ T cells from PBMCs. The sequence derives from a human donor with narcolepsy. The CDR3 DNA sequence: TGTGCCAGTGGGGAGGGGGGGCCCAACAATGAGCAGTTCTTC. Its translation is CASGEGGPNNEQFF.